This entry lists 7 T cell receptor beta chains sequenced from one sample in a study of beta chain features in type 1 diabetes (dated by TCRdb to the late 2010s). The library was prepared using the immunoSEQ multiplex PCR assay. All of the isolated RNA was reverse transcribed with the High Capacity cDNA Reverse Transcription Kit, so expressed TCRB transcripts were sequenced. Imported from immuneACCESS, the table was reduced by TCRdb to in-frame sequences with V and J called. These copies leave out some clones; in studies compared against another copy, an unresolved V gene accounts for under half, and the cause of the remainder is not known. The table for this sample lists 900,000 or so clones; 15% to 20% of them were counted only once. Around 0.02% of the sample comes from the top ten. Sequences were obtained from naive CD4+ T cells from blood. The cell subset or site label, read with the paper, signifies: true naive CD4+ T cells. The receptors derive from a woman aged 18-29 years in good health.

This clone was counted only a few times. The gene calls are TRBV19 and TRBJ2-3, with D perhaps TRBD2 (6 bases). V was shortened by 5 bases and J by 2 bases, with 11 bases between the two germline ends. CDR1 and CDR2 (germline): LNHDA, SQIVND (reference sequence). The CDR3 extends over 14 amino acids. Here the CDR3 reads CASSAGTDTDTQYF. The CDR3 DNA reads TGTGCCAGTAGTGCCGGGACTGACACAGATACGCAGTATTTT. The full variable domain, with the rest looked up from reference TRBV19 and TRBJ2-3, is DGGITQSPKYLFRKEGQNVTLSCEQNLNHDAMYWYRQDPGQGLRLIYYSQIVNDFQKGDIAEGYSVSREKKESFPLTVTSAQKNPTAFYLCASSAGTDTDTQYFGPGTRLTVL.

This clone has just a few counts. This chain links TRBV28 with TRBJ2-3; a possible D gene is TRBD1 (7 bases). V was trimmed by 6 bases and J by 2 bases, leaving 12 bases between them. CDR3 length: 14 residues. The V gene's germline CDR1 is MDHEN and CDR2 SYDVKM. As DNA, the CDR3 is TGTGCCAGCAGCGGGGGACAGTTCACAGATACGCAGTATTTT. Protein: CASSGGQFTDTQYF.

This chain connects TRBV29-1 to TRBJ2-1; D not certain. V lost 4 bases to trimming and J lost 4 bases, with 23 bases between them. The length of the CDR3 is 17 residues. Germline V gives CDR1 SQVTM, CDR2 ANQGSEA. This CDR3 reads CSVVDFTGRAGYNEQFF. In DNA form, the CDR3 reads TGCAGCGTTGTGGATTTCACCGGTCGGGCCGGATACAATGAGCAGTTCTTC.

This clone was seen a handful of times. The chain carries TRBV7-2 and TRBJ2-4; D not certain. Between the trimmed V and J ends, which lost 2 bases and 9 bases, there was a span of 17 bases. The CDR3 totals 15 residues. Germline lookup yields CDR1 SGHTA and CDR2 FQGNSA. The CDR3 here is CASSLRAEPPFIQYF. The DNA for the CDR3 is TGTGCCAGCAGCTTAAGAGCTGAGCCACCATTCATTCAGTACTTC. The full variable domain, in which reference TRBV7-2 and TRBJ2-4 provide the parts outside the CDR3, is GAGVSQSPSNKVTEKGKDVELRCDPISGHTALYWYRQSLGQGLEFLIYFQGNSAPDKSGLPSDRFSAERTGGSVSTLTIQRTQQEDSAVYLCASSLRAEPPFIQYFGAGTRLSVL.

The chain has TRBV6-1 and TRBJ2-5; TRBD1 matches 8 bases. Germline values: CDR1 MNHNS, CDR2 SASEGT. The J segment lost 5 bases and the V segment lost 6 bases, leaving 8 bases of the junction unmatched. The CDR3 length is 14 residues. Here the CDR3 reads CASRTGGSRETQYF. DNA for the CDR3: TGTGCCAGCAGAACAGGGGGTTCTAGGGAGACCCAGTACTTC.

V and J are TRBV20-1 and TRBJ2-1, with unresolved D. The V gene lost 2 bases and the J gene lost 5 bases, with 4 bases spanning the gap. Germline V lookup: CDR1 DFQATT, CDR2 SNEGSKA (reference sequence). The CDR3 runs to 11 residues. Here the CDR3 DNA reads TGCAGTGCTAGACCCCACAATGAGCAGTTCTTC. This encodes CSARPHNEQFF.

This clone appeared a few times. The chain is built from TRBV18 and TRBJ2-5, with D perhaps TRBD1 (5 bases). The CDR3 is 18 amino acids. Trimming left V 1 base short and J 10 bases short, with 28 bases between. Germline CDR1 is KGHSH and CDR2 is LQKENI. This CDR3 reads CASSPRLKSQGRDLGQYF. CDR3 sequence (DNA): TGTGCCAGCTCACCACGCCTAAAATCCCAGGGAAGAGACCTCGGCCAGTACTTC.